The 13 T cell receptor beta chains below were found in one sample sequenced in a study of T-cell reconstitution after alpha-beta-depleted transplantation in children. Unique molecular identifiers were used in preparing the TCRbeta library. MiXCR, run by TCRdb on the PCR reads, gives a single entry per CDR3 protein. The sample carries 360,000 or so distinct CDR3 sequences, roughly 22% recorded once. The sequencing used PBMCs from the stem cell graft donor, collected from the stem cell graft. These receptors all stem from a human donor who donated a stem cell graft to a child with acute myeloid leukemia.

The chain is built from TRBV9 and TRBJ2-1; 7 bases map to TRBD2. The germline V gene encodes CDR1 SGDLS and CDR2 YYNGEE. V was pared by 3 bases and J by 4 bases, with 1 base of the junction left unmatched. The CDR3 covers 13 residues. DNA for the CDR3: TGTGCCAGCAGCGGGGAGGGTTACAATGAGCAGTTCTTC. It encodes CASSGEGYNEQFF.

V and J are TRBV7-9 and TRBJ2-6; D is uncertain. Trimming stripped 2 bases from V and 0 bases from J, with 5 bases between. This CDR3 region has 15 residues. CDR1 and CDR2 from the germline V gene are SEHNR and FQNEAQ (reference sequence). As DNA, the CDR3 is TGTGCCAGCAGCTTATCCATCTCTGGGGCCAACGTCCTGACTTTC. This translates into CASSLSISGANVLTF. The full variable domain, completed using reference TRBV7-9 and TRBJ2-6, is DTGVSQNPRHKITKRGQNVTFRCDPISEHNRLYWYRQTLGQGPEFLTYFQNEAQLEKSRLLSDRFSAERPKGSFSTLEIQRTEQGDSAMYLCASSLSISGANVLTFGAGSRLTVL.

This clonotype was picked up many times. The V and J genes are TRBV4-1 and TRBJ2-7, with a possible D match to TRBD1 (6 bases). V lost 0 bases and J lost 1, with 7 bases in between. CDR3 size: 14 residues. CDR1 is MGHRA and CDR2 is YSYEKL in the germline V gene. CDR3 bases: TGCGCCAGCAGCCAAGAAAGGGGGTCCTACGAGCAGTACTTC. As protein: CASSQERGSYEQYF.

This clonotype was seen a single time. One base away lies a much larger clone, so this may be a sequencing read error. The chain combines TRBV20-1 with TRBJ1-3; D not resolved. This CDR3 region has 17 residues. V lost 0 bases to trimming and J lost 0 bases, with 15 bases between them. The V gene's germline CDR1 is DFQATT and CDR2 SNEGSKA (reference sequence). For the CDR3, the DNA is TGCAGTGCTAGAGATAGTGTGCAGGTTAGCTCTGGAAACACCATATATTTT. Protein product: CSARDSVQVSSGNTIYF.

This clonotype has a handful of counts. The CDR3 nucleotides are TGCAGTGCTACAAACAGCGAACTAGCGGCCTCCTACGAGCAGTACTTC. Translating gives CSATNSELAASYEQYF. V gene TRBV20-1 combines with J gene TRBJ2-7, with 8 bases aligning to TRBD2. This CDR3 is 16 amino acids long. The V gene's germline CDR1 is DFQATT and CDR2 SNEGSKA (reference sequence). V shed 4 bases and J 0 bases; nucleotides not matched to a gene: 11.

The chain carries TRBV27 and TRBJ2-7, with 10 positions matching TRBD2. The CDR3 runs 14 residues. Germline V gene data show CDR1 as MNHEY and CDR2 as SMNVEV (reference sequence). The V segment lost 8 bases and the J segment 5 bases; nucleotides outside the gene matches: 9. The CDR3 region is CASGTLAGDDEQYF. The CDR3 DNA reads TGTGCCAGCGGAACTCTAGCGGGAGACGACGAGCAGTACTTC.

This clonotype was observed a handful of times. The chain recombines TRBV29-1 with TRBJ1-4; D is ambiguous. With 0 bases removed from V and 8 bases from J, the gap between germline ends came to 19 bases. The CDR3 runs 16 residues. Per the germline V gene, CDR1 is SQVTM and CDR2 is ANQGSEA. The CDR3 region is CSVEDGGYSGGEKLFF. CDR3 nucleotide sequence: TGCAGCGTTGAAGATGGCGGGTACTCGGGAGGCGAAAAACTGTTTTTT.

The chain links TRBV11-2 to TRBJ1-6; maybe TRBD1 (6 bases). CDR3 length equals 15 residues. Trimming shortened V by 2 bases and J by 7 bases, and 12 bases separated the two germline ends. Per germline, CDR1 SGHAT and CDR2 FQNNGV. The CDR3 protein is CASSLIQGPNSPLHF. DNA for the CDR3: TGTGCCAGCAGCTTAATTCAGGGGCCCAATTCACCCCTCCACTTT.

This clonotype has a handful of counts. The V gene is TRBV28, the J gene TRBJ2-7; TRBD1 aligns across 10 bases. This CDR3 is built from 16 residues. V lost 5 bases and J lost 0; bases outside the gene matches: 7. Germline CDR1 MDHEN, CDR2 SYDVKM. The CDR3 DNA follows: TGTGCCAGCAGTACAAGACAGGGGGCGATCTCCTACGAGCAGTACTTC. Protein: CASSTRQGAISYEQYF. Full variable domain (remainder filled in from reference TRBV28 and TRBJ2-7): DVKVTQSSRYLVKRTGEKVFLECVQDMDHENMFWYRQDPGLGLRLIYFSYDVKMKEKGDIPEGYSVSREKKERFSLILESASTNQTSMYLCASSTRQGAISYEQYFGPGTRLTVT.

This clonotype was seen just once. V gene TRBV5-1 combines with J gene TRBJ2-5, with 8 bases aligning to TRBD1. The CDR3 runs 15 residues. Germline V CDR1 and CDR2: SGHRS, YFSETQ. V dropped 4 bases and J dropped 4; count of bases not matched to a gene: 9. The CDR3 region has the DNA TGCGCCAGCAGCGTCGGGACAGGACCTCGAGAGACCCAGTACTTC. This sequence encodes CASSVGTGPRETQYF.

V is TRBV4-2 and J is TRBJ2-2, with D unclear. The CDR3 loop spans 14 amino acids. V gave up 0 bases and J gave up 6 bases, with 8 bases separating them. Germline V gene data show CDR1 as LGHNA and CDR2 as YNFKEQ. The CDR3 DNA sequence: TGTGCCAGCAGCCAAGAGAGGCTGCCCGGGGAGCTGTTTTTT. Residues: CASSQERLPGELFF.

This clonotype was counted many times. The chain links TRBV25-1 to TRBJ1-5, with D possibly being TRBD1 (6 bases). CDR3 length equals 13 residues. Trimming took off 6 bases at V and 6 bases at J, with 12 bases between the two ends. CDR1 is MGHDK and CDR2 is SYGVNS in the germline V gene. This CDR3 reads CASSQGGGQPQHF. The CDR3 nucleotides read TGTGCCAGCAGCCAAGGAGGGGGTCAGCCCCAGCATTTT.

The chain has TRBV24-1 and TRBJ2-5, with 7 bases that match TRBD2. This CDR3 has 17 amino acids. V lost 3 bases and J lost 1; bases outside the gene matches: 10. The germline V gene encodes CDR1 KGHDR and CDR2 SFDVKD. This CDR3 reads CATSDGYGGTPQETQYF. The CDR3 nucleotides are TGTGCCACCAGTGATGGATACGGGGGGACGCCCCAAGAGACCCAGTACTTC.